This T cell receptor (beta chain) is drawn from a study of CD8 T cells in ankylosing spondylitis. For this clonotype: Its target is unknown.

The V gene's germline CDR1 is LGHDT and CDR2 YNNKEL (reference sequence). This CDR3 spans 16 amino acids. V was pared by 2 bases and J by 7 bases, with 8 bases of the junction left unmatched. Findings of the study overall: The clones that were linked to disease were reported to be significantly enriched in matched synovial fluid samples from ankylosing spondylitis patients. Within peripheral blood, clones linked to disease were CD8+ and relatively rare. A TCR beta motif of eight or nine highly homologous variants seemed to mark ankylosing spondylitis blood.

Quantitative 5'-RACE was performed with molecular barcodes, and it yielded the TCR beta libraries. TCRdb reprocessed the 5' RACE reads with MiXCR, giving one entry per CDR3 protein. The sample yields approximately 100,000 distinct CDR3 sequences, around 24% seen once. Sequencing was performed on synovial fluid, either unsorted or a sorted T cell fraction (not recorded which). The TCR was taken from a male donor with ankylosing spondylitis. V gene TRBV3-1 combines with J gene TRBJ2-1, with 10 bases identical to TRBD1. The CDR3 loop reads CASSQNLGQGGNEQFF. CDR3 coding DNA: TGTGCCAGCAGCCAAAACCTCGGACAGGGGGGTAATGAGCAGTTCTTC.